This T cell receptor (beta chain) was captured in a study of cytomegalovirus exposure and HLA in healthy donors. The PCR used 60 Vbeta and 13 Jbeta primers. Clones were read by immunoSEQ multiplex PCR, and TCRdb kept only the in-frame ones, dropping some. The sample gives approximately 97,000 clones, under 90% of which show up once; approximately 4% is in the top ten. There are 16 residues in the CDR3. Germline V gene sequence: CDR1 MGHRA, CDR2 YSYEKL. V shed 2 bases, J shed 3 bases, and the junction held 6 bases outside the gene matches. General study results and limits: Sequencing likely caused a cluster of highly shared sequence variants. Later analysis associated a missense DCLRE1C variant with TCR beta V- and J-gene trimming.

This clone appeared a few times. Its antigen is undetermined. This TCR was recovered from an older woman in good health and CMV-seropositive. The rearrangement uses TRBV4-1 and TRBJ2-7, with 11 bases aligning to TRBD2. Sequencing was carried out using PBMCs. The chain's CDR3 is CASSQFLTSGSYEQYF. The DNA of the CDR3 is TGCGCCAGCAGCCAATTTTTAACTAGCGGGAGCTACGAGCAGTACTTC.